The entry below gives a single TCR beta chain sequence along with its context. The CDR3 contains 15 residues. J was trimmed by 2 bases and V by 6 bases; bases with no gene match: 6. Germline V lookup: CDR1 MNHEY, CDR2 SMNVEV (reference sequence). These data come from a study of blood T cell repertoires in COVID-19. Study overall: The study drew acute and convalescent COVID-19 samples from the United States, Italy and Spain. PBMCs, B-cell-depleted T cells, or T cells were the source of the cDNA or gDNA that made up the material.

In the original workflow: Estimation of nucleated cell counts relied on the amplification of reference gene primers. Assay used: immunoSEQ multiplex PCR; TCRdb lists only in-frame clones, some missing. V and J calls and clone size are those listed in that table; D and trimming were worked out from the DNA. Of 95,000 or so clones detected, about 80% appear once; the ten largest clones hold roughly 24%. The V and J genes are TRBV27 and TRBJ1-2; 10 bases are shared with TRBD1. The source material was peripheral blood. The receptor comes from a human donor in a cohort sampled during active COVID-19. In DNA, the CDR3 is TGTGCCAGCAGGACTCCGGGACAGGGGAACTATGGCTACACCTTC. Its protein product is CASRTPGQGNYGYTF.